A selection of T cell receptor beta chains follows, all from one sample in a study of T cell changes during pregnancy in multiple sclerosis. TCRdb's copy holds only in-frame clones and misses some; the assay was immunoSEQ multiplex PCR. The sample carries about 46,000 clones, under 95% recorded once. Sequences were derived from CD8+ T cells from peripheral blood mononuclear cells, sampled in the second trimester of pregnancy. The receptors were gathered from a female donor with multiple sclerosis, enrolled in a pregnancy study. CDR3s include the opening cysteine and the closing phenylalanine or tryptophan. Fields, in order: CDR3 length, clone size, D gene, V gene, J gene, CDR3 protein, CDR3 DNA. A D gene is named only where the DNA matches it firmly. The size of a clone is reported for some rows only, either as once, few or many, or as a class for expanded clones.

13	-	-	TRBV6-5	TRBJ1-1	CASRSGAGTEAFF	TGTGCCAGCAGGTCAGGGGCCGGGACTGAAGCTTTCTTT
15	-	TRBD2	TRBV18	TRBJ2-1	CASSPPTSGGGEQFF	TGTGCCAGCTCACCACCCACTAGCGGGGGCGGTGAGCAGTTCTTC
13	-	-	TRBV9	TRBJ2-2	CASTPPNTGELFF	TGTGCCAGCACCCCCCCAAACACCGGGGAGCTGTTTTTT
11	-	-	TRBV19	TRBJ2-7	CATQGGPEQYF	TGTGCGACACAGGGGGGGCCCGAGCAGTACTTC
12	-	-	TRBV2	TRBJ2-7	CASRDRAYEQYF	TGTGCCAGCAGGGACAGAGCCTACGAGCAGTACTTC
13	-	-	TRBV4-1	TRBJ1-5	CASSPYPGQPQHF	TGCGCCAGCAGCCCTTATCCAGGTCAGCCCCAGCATTTT
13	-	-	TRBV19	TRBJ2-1	CASSIVPGNEQFF	TGTGCCAGTAGTATAGTTCCAGGGAATGAGCAGTTCTTC
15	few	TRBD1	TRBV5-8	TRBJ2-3	CASSWLQGSTDTQYF	TGTGCCAGCAGTTGGCTACAGGGGAGCACAGATACGCAGTATTTT
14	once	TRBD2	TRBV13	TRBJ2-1	CASTIGTSPPEQFF	TGTGCCAGCACTATAGGGACTAGCCCGCCTGAGCAGTTCTTC
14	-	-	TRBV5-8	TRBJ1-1	CASSLSRLNTEAFF	TGTGCCAGCAGCTTAAGCAGGCTGAACACTGAAGCTTTCTTT
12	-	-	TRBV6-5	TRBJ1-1	CASSYTWAEAFF	TGTGCCAGCAGTTACACCTGGGCCGAAGCTTTCTTT
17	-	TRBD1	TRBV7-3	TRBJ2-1	CASSLGQGEPPYNEQFF	TGTGCCAGCAGCCTGGGACAGGGGGAACCTCCCTACAATGAGCAGTTCTTC
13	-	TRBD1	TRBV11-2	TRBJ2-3	CASSLTGTPTQYF	TGTGCCAGCAGCCTGACAGGGACCCCTACGCAGTATTTT
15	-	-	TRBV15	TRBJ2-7	CATSERRDGPYEQYF	TGTGCCACCAGCGAGAGGCGGGACGGACCCTACGAGCAGTACTTC
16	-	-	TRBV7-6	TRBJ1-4	CASSFGQILTNEKLFF	TGTGCCAGCAGCTTTGGACAGATACTAACTAATGAAAAACTGTTTTTT
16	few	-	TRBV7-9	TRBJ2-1	CASSLAPEERDNEQFF	TGTGCCAGCAGCTTAGCGCCGGAAGAGAGGGACAATGAGCAGTTCTTC
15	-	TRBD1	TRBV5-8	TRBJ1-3	CASSWGQSSGNTIYF	TGTGCCAGCAGCTGGGGACAGAGCTCTGGAAACACCATATATTTT
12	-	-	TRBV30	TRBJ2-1	CAWSGTGSTQFF	TGTGCCTGGAGTGGCACAGGGAGTACGCAGTTCTTC
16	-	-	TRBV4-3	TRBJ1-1	CASSHDPGGLNTEAFF	TGCGCCAGCAGCCATGACCCGGGGGGGCTGAACACTGAAGCTTTCTTT
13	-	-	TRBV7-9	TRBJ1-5	CASSPTLNQPQHF	TGTGCCAGCAGCCCCACTTTAAATCAGCCCCAGCATTTT